The clone carrying this TCR beta chain was detected only a few times. Its antigen is undetermined. This sample was included in a study of CD8 T cells in ankylosing spondylitis. Construction of TCR beta libraries was performed using quantitative 5'-RACE with molecular barcodes. From the 5' RACE reads, TCRdb called clonotypes with MiXCR, one entry per CDR3 protein. The sample holds over 30,000 distinct CDR3 sequences, 16% seen once. V lost 0 bases, J lost 10 bases, and 7 bases lay in between. This CDR3 is built from 12 residues. From germline, CDR1 is SGHRS and CDR2 YFSETQ. General study points: Matched synovial fluid from ankylosing spondylitis patients was reported to be enriched for disease-linked clones. Peripheral blood held disease-linked clones only at relatively low frequency, and these were CD8+. Within ankylosing spondylitis blood, a TCR beta motif made up of eight highly homologous variants appeared to be characteristic.

The sample consisted of blood. The clonotype originates from a male donor with ankylosing spondylitis or in good health (not recorded which). This chain connects TRBV5-1 to TRBJ2-2; D not resolved. In DNA form, the CDR3 reads TGCGCCAGCAGCTTGGTGGATACGGAGCTGTTTTTT. Its translation is CASSLVDTELFF.